This TCR beta chain was captured in a study of blood T cell repertoires in COVID-19. About the research overall: COVID-19 samples collected from the United States, Italy and Spain covered acute and convalescent phases. PBMCs, B-cell-depleted T cells, or T cells were the source of the cDNA or gDNA that made up the material.

The CDR3 is 16 amino acids. Under the authors' procedure: The authors estimated nucleated cell counts from reference gene primer amplification. Sequencing was performed with immunoSEQ multiplex PCR; in TCRdb, only in-frame clones are kept and a portion is missing. The V and J calls and clone size come from that table; D and trimming were worked out from the DNA. Counted here are about 250,000 clones, 75% to 90% occurring once; the ten biggest clones make up about 2.2%. This TCR derives from a young woman who had recovered from COVID-19. The specimen was PBMCs or T cells enriched from blood (not recorded which). The chain links TRBV21-1 to TRBJ1-2; the DNA was not used to check the table's D call, TRBD1. TRBV21-1 is labeled a pseudogene. CDR3 region: CASSKGRDRGPRGYTF. The CDR3 bases are TGTGCCAGCAGCAAAGGTCGGGACAGGGGGCCTCGGGGCTACACCTTC.